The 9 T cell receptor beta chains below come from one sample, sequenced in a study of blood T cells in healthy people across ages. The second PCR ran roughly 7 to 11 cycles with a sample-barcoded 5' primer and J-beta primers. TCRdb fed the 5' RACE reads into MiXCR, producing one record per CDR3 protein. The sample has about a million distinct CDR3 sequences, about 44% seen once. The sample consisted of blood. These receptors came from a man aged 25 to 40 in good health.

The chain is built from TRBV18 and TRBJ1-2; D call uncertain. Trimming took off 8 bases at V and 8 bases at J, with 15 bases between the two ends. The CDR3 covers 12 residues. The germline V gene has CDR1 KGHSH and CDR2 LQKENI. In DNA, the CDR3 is TGTGCCAGCGCCCCCGTCGGGTGGGGCTACACCTTC. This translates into CASAPVGWGYTF.

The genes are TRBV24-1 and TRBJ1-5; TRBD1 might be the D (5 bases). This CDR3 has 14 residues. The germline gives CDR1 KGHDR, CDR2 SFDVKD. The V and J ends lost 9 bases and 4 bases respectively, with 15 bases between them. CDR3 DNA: TGTGCCACCGGGGGAGGGACGGGGAATCAGCCCCAGCATTTT. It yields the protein CATGGGTGNQPQHF.

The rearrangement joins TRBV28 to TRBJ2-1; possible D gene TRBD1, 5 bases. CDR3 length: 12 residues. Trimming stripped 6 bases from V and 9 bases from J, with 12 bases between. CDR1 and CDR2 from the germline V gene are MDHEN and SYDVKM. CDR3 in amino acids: CASSSGIREQFF. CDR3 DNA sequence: TGTGCCAGCAGCTCAGGGATTCGTGAGCAGTTCTTC.

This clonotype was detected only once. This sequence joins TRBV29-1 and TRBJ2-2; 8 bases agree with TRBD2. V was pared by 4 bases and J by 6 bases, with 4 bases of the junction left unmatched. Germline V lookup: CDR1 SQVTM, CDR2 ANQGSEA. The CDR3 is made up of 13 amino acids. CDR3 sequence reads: CSVGDGGAGELFF. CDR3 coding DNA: TGCAGCGTTGGAGACGGGGGGGCCGGGGAGCTGTTTTTT.

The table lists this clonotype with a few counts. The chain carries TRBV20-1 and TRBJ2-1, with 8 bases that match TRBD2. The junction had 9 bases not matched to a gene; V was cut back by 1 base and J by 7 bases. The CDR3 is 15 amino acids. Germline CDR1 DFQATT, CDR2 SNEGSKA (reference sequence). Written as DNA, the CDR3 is TGCAGTGCTAGAGGGGGGACTAGTCGATTTAATGAGCAGTTCTTC. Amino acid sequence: CSARGGTSRFNEQFF.

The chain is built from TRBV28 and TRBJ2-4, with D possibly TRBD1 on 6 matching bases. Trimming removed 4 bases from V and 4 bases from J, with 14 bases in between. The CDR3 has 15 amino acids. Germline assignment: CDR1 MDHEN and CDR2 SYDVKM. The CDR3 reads CASSSPTGLKNIQYF. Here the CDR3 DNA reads TGTGCCAGCAGTTCCCCGACAGGCCTAAAAAACATTCAGTACTTC.

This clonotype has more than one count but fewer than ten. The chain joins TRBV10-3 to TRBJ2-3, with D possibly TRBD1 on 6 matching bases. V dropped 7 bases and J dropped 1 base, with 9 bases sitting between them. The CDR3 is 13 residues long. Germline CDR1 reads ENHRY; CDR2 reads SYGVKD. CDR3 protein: CAINSGGTDTQYF. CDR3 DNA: TGTGCCATCAACTCAGGGGGCACAGATACGCAGTATTTT.

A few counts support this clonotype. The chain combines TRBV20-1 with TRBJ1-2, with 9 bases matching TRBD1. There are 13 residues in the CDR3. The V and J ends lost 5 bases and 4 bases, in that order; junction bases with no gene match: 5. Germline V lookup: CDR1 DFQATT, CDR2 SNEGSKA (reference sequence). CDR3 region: CSAPQGAGYGYTF. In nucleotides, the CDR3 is TGCAGTGCTCCACAGGGGGCAGGCTATGGCTACACCTTC.

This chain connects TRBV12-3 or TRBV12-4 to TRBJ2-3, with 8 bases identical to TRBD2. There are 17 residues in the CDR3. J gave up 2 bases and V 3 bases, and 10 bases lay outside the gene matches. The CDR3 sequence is CASSFYASGGPTDTQYF. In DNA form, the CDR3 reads TGTGCCAGCAGTTTTTATGCCAGCGGGGGCCCCACAGATACGCAGTATTTT.